Listed here is a single T cell receptor (beta chain). Antigen specificity is unknown. TCRdb independently ran MiXCR on the reads; one entry per CDR3 protein. The table has approximately 220,000 distinct CDR3 sequences, around 35% seen once. These data belong to a study of T cell repertoires in cytomegalovirus infection. Study details: Recently identified HLA-C-restricted CMV epitopes were used, and well-studied HLA-B-restricted CMV epitopes were used as well. The public TCR beta signatures pointed to both CMV infection and matching HLA type. Study-level results: Predominance within the ex vivo response was attributable to HLA-C-restricted CMV-specific TCR beta clonotypes.

This CDR3 spans 14 amino acids. Trimming took off 1 base at V and 7 bases at J, with 11 bases between the two ends. The sequences come from CD8+ T cells from cultured PBMCs, collected from culture after CMV antigen stimulation. The chain joins TRBV12-3 or TRBV12-4 to TRBJ2-1; D unclear. The source of this sequence is a human donor in good health (CMV status not recorded). Some clones in this sample may be carry-over from other donors' samples. The DNA for the CDR3 is TGTGCCAGCAGTTTAGTAGGTCCGCTGAATGAGCAGTTCTTC. It encodes CASSLVGPLNEQFF.